This TCR beta chain originates from a study of PD-1 blockade in classical Hodgkin lymphoma. Each patient's relapse followed autologous stem cell transplantation, and brentuximab vedotin exposure varied. CDR3 size: 17 residues. Germline CDR1 MDHEN, CDR2 SYDVKM. The germline V and J ends were trimmed by 2 bases and 1 base, with 17 bases remaining between them. Whole-study findings and limits: Individuals who commenced nivolumab within less than 1 year of ASCT were excluded. As was reported, newly diagnosed patients showed lower baseline TCR diversity than healthy donors did. The study found complete responders had baseline diversity similar to newly diagnosed patients.

TCRdb keeps only in-frame clones here, not all; method: immunoSEQ multiplex PCR. The sample contains fewer than 25,000 clones, roughly 72% of which appear only once. Details on this clone: Its antigen is still unknown.

The material sequenced was peripheral blood mononuclear cells (PBMCs), taken at baseline. The rearrangement uses TRBV28 and TRBJ1-2; D is perhaps TRBD1 (5 bases). The sequence derives from a human donor with classical Hodgkin lymphoma. The CDR3 region is CASSLGGVAGINYGYTF. Here the CDR3 DNA reads TGTGCCAGCAGTTTAGGGGGGGTAGCGGGGATTAACTATGGCTACACCTTC.